Listed here is a single T cell receptor beta chain. Its antigen is not yet known. No qualities accompany the bases; no much larger clone lies one base away. From the germline V gene, CDR1 is MNHEY and CDR2 is SVGAGI. Spanning cysteine to phenylalanine, the CDR3 consists of 14 amino acids. The entry retains the CDR3 DNA only, 42 bases that are in frame from base 1. Cut back by 3 bases and 7 bases, the V and J ends lie 12 bases apart. Library method: the immunoSEQ multiplex PCR assay. TCRdb retrieved this table from immuneACCESS and kept in-frame rearrangements only. Not all clones are present; in checked studies, unresolved V genes account for under half, and no reason is known for the remainder. This sample holds 35,000 to 45,000 clones; less than 85% were observed only once. Less than 55% of the sample is held by the ten biggest clonotypes. The sample is drawn from a study of control samples from healthy donors and cancer patients (dated by TCRdb to 2019 to 2021).

The V and J genes are TRBV6-5 and TRBJ1-4; the D segment could be TRBD1, given 6 matching bases. The receptor comes from a man in his fifties or sixties in good health. Sequenced sample: blood. In nucleotide form, the sequence is TGTGCCAGCAGTTATCGCAGGGGAGGTGAAAAACTGTTTTTT. This is translated as CASSYRRGGEKLFF.